Listed below are T cell receptor beta chains from one sample, sequenced in a study of cytomegalovirus exposure and HLA in healthy donors. Clones were read by immunoSEQ multiplex PCR, and TCRdb kept only the in-frame ones, dropping some. The table records roughly 130,000 clones, around 74% of them present only once. Sequenced sample: PBMCs. The receptors here all came from a man aged 18 to 29 in good health and CMV-seropositive. The CDR3 runs from the conserved cysteine through the conserved F or W. A D gene is named only where the DNA matches it firmly. The size entry is marked missing in some rows and otherwise reads once, few, many or a size class.

>TRBD1|TRBV6-5|TRBJ1-4|.
CASSFRQGWGEKLFF
TGTGCCAGCAGTTTCAGACAGGGATGGGGTGAAAAACTGTTTTTT
>.|TRBV27|TRBJ1-1|.
CASKGINTGIWTEAFF
TGTGCCAGCAAGGGAATAAATACAGGTATCTGGACTGAAGCTTTCTTT
>TRBD2|TRBV7-8|TRBJ2-3|.
CASSFLAGTDTQYF
TGTGCCAGCAGCTTCCTAGCGGGCACAGATACGCAGTATTTT
>TRBD1|TRBV5-1|TRBJ1-5|.
CASSVGDRGGAQHF
TGCGCCAGCAGCGTGGGGGACAGGGGAGGAGCCCAGCATTTT
>TRBD2|TRBV27|TRBJ2-7|.
CASSSLASGIYEQYF
TGTGCCAGCAGTTCTCTCGCTAGCGGGATATACGAGCAGTACTTC
>TRBD1|TRBV5-4|TRBJ2-3|.
CASSGGQGADTQYF
TGTGCCAGCAGCGGGGGACAGGGGGCAGATACGCAGTATTTT
>TRBD2|TRBV18|TRBJ2-2|.
CASSPRLADNTGELFF
TGTGCCAGCTCACCAAGGCTAGCGGACAACACCGGGGAGCTGTTTTTT
>TRBD2|TRBV2|TRBJ2-7|.
CASRKLAGGYEQYF
TGTGCCAGCAGGAAGCTAGCGGGGGGGTACGAGCAGTACTTC
>.|TRBV28|TRBJ1-3|.
CASTSGSGNTIYF
TGTGCCAGCACTTCGGGCTCTGGAAACACCATATATTTT
>TRBD2|TRBV6-1|TRBJ2-7|.
CASLLAGHLGEQYF
TGTGCCAGCCTTCTAGCGGGACATCTAGGCGAGCAGTACTTC
>TRBD2|TRBV7-9|TRBJ2-7|once
CASSLAAGTSGRADYEQYF
TGTGCCAGCAGCTTAGCGGCCGGGACTAGCGGGAGAGCGGACTACGAGCAGTACTTC
>.|TRBV4-2|TRBJ2-7|.
CASSQEASAGVYEQYF
TGTGCCAGCAGCCAAGAAGCGAGCGCAGGGGTCTACGAGCAGTACTTC
>TRBD1|TRBV28|TRBJ1-3|.
CASSIRQGPTDTIYF
TGTGCCAGCAGTATTAGACAGGGTCCGACGGACACCATATATTTT
>TRBD1|TRBV7-9|TRBJ1-1|.
CASSFRTGGTEAFF
TGTGCCAGCAGCTTTCGGACAGGGGGCACTGAAGCCTTCTTT
>TRBD1|TRBV9|TRBJ2-3|.
CASSVRGQGDSDTQYF
TGTGCCAGCAGCGTGCGGGGACAGGGGGACTCAGATACGCAGTATTTT
>.|TRBV6-5|TRBJ2-3|few
CASSYSSGAKYF
TGTGCCAGCAGTTACTCGTCAGGGGCAAAGTATTTT
>.|TRBV1|TRBJ1-1|.
CTSSQAHSPGTEAFF
TGCACCAGCAGCCAAGCCCACAGCCCGGGAACTGAAGCTTTCTTT
>TRBD1|TRBV12-5|TRBJ2-7|.
CASGCPRDRGPNSYEQYF
TGTGCTAGTGGTTGCCCTCGGGACAGGGGGCCGAACTCCTACGAGCAGTACTTC
>.|TRBV7-8|TRBJ1-6|.
CASSLNRAYSPLHF
TGTGCCAGCAGCTTAAACAGGGCCTATTCACCCCTCCACTTT
>.|TRBV5-8|TRBJ2-3|.
CASSLEGDTQYF
TGTGCCAGCAGCTTGGAGGGGGATACGCAGTATTTT
>.|TRBV11-2|TRBJ1-1|.
CASSPGRGSTEAFF
TGTGCCAGCAGCCCAGGGAGGGGGAGCACTGAAGCTTTCTTT
>.|TRBV6-5|TRBJ1-6|.
CASRGTFGGSPLHF
TGTGCCAGCAGAGGAACCTTCGGGGGTTCACCCCTCCACTTT
>.|TRBV10-3|TRBJ1-3|few
CAIRSPSSGNTIYF
TGTGCCATCAGGTCTCCGTCCTCTGGAAACACCATATATTTT
>.|TRBV30|TRBJ2-7|.
CAWSVKGVGSYEQYF
TGTGCCTGGAGTGTTAAGGGAGTTGGATCCTACGAGCAGTACTTC
>TRBD2|TRBV29-1|TRBJ2-7|few
CSAGRLVAGAHEQYF
TGCAGCGCCGGAAGATTGGTAGCGGGAGCTCACGAGCAGTACTTC
>TRBD2|TRBV7-8|TRBJ2-5|.
CASTQGRLAGERETQYF
TGTGCCAGCACCCAGGGGCGGCTAGCGGGAGAGAGAGAGACCCAGTACTTC
>.|TRBV7-3|TRBJ2-5|.
CASSPRSGETQYF
TGTGCCAGCAGCCCTAGGTCAGGGGAGACCCAGTACTTC
>TRBD2|TRBV14|TRBJ2-5|.
CASSELGGGETQYF
TGTGCCAGCAGCGAACTCGGGGGAGGGGAGACCCAGTACTTC
>.|TRBV27|TRBJ1-1|.
CASSPEGYTEAFF
TGTGCCAGCAGCCCGGAGGGGTACACTGAAGCTTTCTTT
>.|TRBV5-1|TRBJ1-5|.
CASSPGTDSGNQPQHF
TGCGCCAGCAGCCCCGGAACCGACAGTGGTAATCAGCCCCAGCATTTT
>.|TRBV25-1|TRBJ2-7|.
CASTQGGGPGEQYF
TGTGCCAGCACCCAAGGGGGGGGGCCGGGTGAGCAGTACTTC
>.|TRBV28|TRBJ1-4|.
CASSFVGKEKLFF
TGTGCCAGCAGTTTTGTGGGCAAGGAAAAACTGTTTTTT
>.|TRBV6-5|TRBJ1-4|.
CASSYSSFLEKLFF
TGTGCCAGCAGTTACTCGAGCTTTCTAGAAAAACTGTTTTTT
>.|TRBV7-9|TRBJ2-5|once
CASSIRGWSETQYF
TGTGCCAGCAGTATACGAGGTTGGTCAGAGACCCAGTACTTC
>.|TRBV5-4|TRBJ2-4|.
CASSFGGLAKNIQYF
TGTGCCAGCAGCTTTGGCGGTCTAGCCAAAAACATTCAGTACTTC
>.|TRBV9|TRBJ2-7|.
CASSVAPGSSYEQYF
TGTGCCAGCAGCGTAGCCCCGGGAAGCTCCTACGAGCAGTACTTC
>.|TRBV5-1|TRBJ2-3|.
CASSPVLRPGTDTQYF
TGCGCCAGCAGCCCGGTGTTGAGGCCCGGCACAGATACGCAGTATTTT
>TRBD2|TRBV5-1|TRBJ2-1|.
CASSLLTSGSYNEQFF
TGCGCCAGCAGCTTGCTGACTAGCGGTTCCTACAATGAGCAGTTCTTC
>.|TRBV19|TRBJ1-1|.
CASSPLGGPTEAFF
TGTGCCAGTAGTCCTTTGGGGGGGCCCACTGAAGCTTTCTTT
>TRBD2|TRBV5-6|TRBJ2-7|.
CASSSRGGYEQYF
TGTGCCAGCAGCAGCCGCGGGGGTTACGAGCAGTACTTC
>.|TRBV6-1|TRBJ1-2|.
CASTAAEEIYGYTF
TGTGCCAGCACCGCTGCGGAAGAAATCTATGGCTACACCTTC
>TRBD2|TRBV19|TRBJ2-3|.
CASSPYRRASGGRDTQYF
TGTGCCAGTAGCCCGTACAGACGGGCTAGCGGGGGGCGGGATACGCAGTATTTT
>.|TRBV10-2|TRBJ1-1|.
CASSGQLYTEAFF
TGCGCCAGCAGTGGACAGCTTTACACTGAAGCTTTCTTT
>.|TRBV5-4|TRBJ1-2|.
CASSLEASDYGYTF
TGTGCCAGCAGCTTGGAAGCTTCCGACTATGGCTACACCTTC
>TRBD2|TRBV2|TRBJ2-3|few
CASSAGTGGITQYF
TGTGCCAGCAGTGCCGGCACGGGGGGGATTACGCAGTATTTT
>TRBD2|TRBV5-1|TRBJ2-3|few
CASSRLAGDEDTQYF
TGCGCCAGCAGTCGACTAGCGGGAGATGAAGATACGCAGTATTTT
>TRBD1|TRBV5-4|TRBJ2-5|.
CASSEDRFETQYF
TGTGCCAGCAGCGAGGACAGGTTTGAGACCCAGTACTTC
>.|TRBV30|TRBJ2-1|.
CAWSVIAGEQFF
TGTGCCTGGAGTGTAATTGCGGGTGAGCAGTTCTTC
>TRBD1|TRBV15|TRBJ2-3|few
CATSRDKTGLLDTQYF
TGTGCCACCAGCAGAGATAAGACAGGGTTACTAGATACGCAGTATTTT